These 29 T cell receptor beta chains were sequenced from one sample in a study of shared clonotypes between healthy human individuals (TCRdb year 2020). The library was produced with the immunoSEQ multiplex PCR assay. TCRdb's version of the immuneACCESS table is confined to in-frame rearrangements and falls short of the full clone set. An unresolved V gene accounts for under half of the shortfall where checked; the remainder is of unknown origin. This sample has roughly 2.6 million clones in its table, and around nine tenths of those were observed once. The ten largest clonotypes hold roughly 0.14% of the sample. Input material: naive CD4+ T cells sorted from blood. Reading the label with the study, this specimen's cell subset or site is: CD45RA+ positively selected. The source is a man younger than 30 in good health.

This rearrangement joins TRBV5-1 to TRBJ1-2, with TRBD1 identical over 7 bases. CDR3 length: 15 amino acids. The trim removed 5 bases at V and 2 bases at J, leaving 9 bases unmatched. Germline CDR1 reads SGHRS; CDR2 reads YFSETQ. The CDR3 is CASRIGTGANYGYTF. Here the CDR3 DNA reads TGCGCCAGCAGAATAGGTACAGGGGCCAACTATGGCTACACCTTC.

The gene calls are TRBV19 and TRBJ1-5; D is possibly TRBD1 (6 bases). Germline V CDR1 and CDR2: LNHDA, SQIVND (reference sequence). Trimming shortened V by 2 bases and J by 1 base, and 9 bases separated the two germline ends. The CDR3 is made up of 15 amino acids. The CDR3 is CASSIMGASNQPQHF. The CDR3 coding sequence is TGTGCCAGTAGTATAATGGGGGCGAGCAATCAGCCCCAGCATTTT.

The rearrangement uses TRBV7-6 and TRBJ1-1; D is undetermined. V was clipped by 1 base and J by 4 bases, with 7 bases between them. Germline V gives CDR1 SGHVS, CDR2 FNYEAQ. This CDR3 spans 13 amino acids. In nucleotides, the CDR3 is TGTGCCAGCAGCTTAGACAGTGTCACTGAAGCTTTCTTT. Protein: CASSLDSVTEAFF. Looking up the rest from reference TRBV7-6 and TRBJ1-1 gives the full variable domain: GAGVSQSPRYKVTKRGQDVALRCDPISGHVSLYWYRQALGQGPEFLTYFNYEAQQDKSGLPNDRFSAERPEGSISTLTIQRTEQRDSAMYRCASSLDSVTEAFFGQGTRLTVV.

V gene TRBV28 combines with J gene TRBJ1-2, with no clear D. Trimming pared 2 bases from V and 3 bases from J, leaving 10 bases between. The CDR3 is 14 residues long. Germline-derived CDR1 and CDR2 are MDHEN and SYDVKM. The CDR3 DNA follows: TGTGCCAGCAGTTTAGCAAACACCCACTATGGCTACACCTTC. Translating gives CASSLANTHYGYTF.

The chain has TRBV29-1 and TRBJ1-2, with 7 bases fitting TRBD1. The CDR3 is made up of 13 amino acids. V dropped 3 bases and J dropped 2; count of bases not matched to a gene: 3. The germline V gene encodes CDR1 SQVTM and CDR2 ANQGSEA. The CDR3 nucleotides read TGCAGCGTTGATAGGGGGCGGAACTATGGCTACACCTTC. Its translation is CSVDRGRNYGYTF.

This chain uses TRBV6-1 with TRBJ1-2, with 9 bases aligning to TRBD1. The germline V gene encodes CDR1 MNHNS and CDR2 SASEGT. The CDR3 loop spans 12 amino acids. V lost 9 bases and J lost 2; bases outside the gene matches: 1. The CDR3 loop reads CASTGGNYGYTF. CDR3 in DNA: TGTGCCAGTACAGGGGGCAACTATGGCTACACCTTC.

This clone occurred once. The J gene is TRBJ2-5, the V gene TRBV11-2; 9 bases match TRBD2. The CDR3 runs to 16 residues. CDR1 and CDR2 from the germline V gene are SGHAT and FQNNGV. V was clipped by 1 base and J by 2 bases; unmatched bases: 5. CDR3 in DNA: TGTGCCAGCAGCTTAGGTGCTAGCGGGGTACAAGAGACCCAGTACTTC. This codes for CASSLGASGVQETQYF.

This clone was picked up one time. The CDR3 region is CAIRTDTQYF. In DNA, the CDR3 is TGTGCCATTCGGACAGATACGCAGTATTTT. The chain has TRBV7-9 and TRBJ2-3, with no clear D. V lost 10 bases to trimming and J lost 3 bases, with 5 bases between them. CDR3 length: 10 amino acids. Germline CDR1 and CDR2: SEHNR and FQNEAQ (reference sequence).

The V gene is TRBV20-1, the J gene TRBJ2-5, with a tentative D call TRBD2 (6 bases). The tail of the sequence fits TRBJ2-7 better, so the J call may be wrong. Per germline, CDR1 DFQATT and CDR2 SNEGSKA (reference sequence). The CDR3 has 10 amino acids. The CDR3 sequence: CSAGGYEQYF. Here the CDR3 DNA reads TGCAGTGCTGGAGGGTACGAGCAGTACTTC.

J is TRBJ1-1 and V is TRBV7-2; tentatively, D is TRBD1 (5 bases). Germline assignment: CDR1 SGHTA and CDR2 FQGNSA. V lost 4 bases to trimming and J lost 5 bases, with 20 bases between them. CDR3 length: 16 amino acids. This CDR3 is CASSSPGRGSGTEAFF. The CDR3 bases are TGTGCCAGCAGCTCCCCGGGACGGGGAAGTGGGACTGAAGCTTTCTTT. Variable domain in full (rest from reference TRBV7-2 and TRBJ1-1): GAGVSQSPSNKVTEKGKDVELRCDPISGHTALYWYRQSLGQGLEFLIYFQGNSAPDKSGLPSDRFSAERTGGSVSTLTIQRTQQEDSAVYLCASSSPGRGSGTEAFFGQGTRLTVV.

The chain recombines TRBV19 with TRBJ2-3; 9 bases match TRBD1. The ends lost 5 bases at V and 6 bases at J; junction bases unmatched: 6. The CDR3 has 14 residues. In germline, CDR1 is LNHDA, CDR2 SQIVND (reference sequence). The CDR3, as DNA: TGTGCCAGTAGTTCCCGGACAGGGGAGGATACGCAGTATTTT. Its protein is CASSSRTGEDTQYF.

The rearrangement uses TRBV9 and TRBJ2-5, with 10 bases lining up with TRBD2. Germline trimming cut 5 bases from V and 5 bases from J; bases unmatched to any gene: 9. The germline V gene encodes CDR1 SGDLS and CDR2 YYNGEE. The CDR3 runs to 15 residues. The CDR3 coding sequence is TGTGCCAGCAGGGCAGCGGGAGGGCCACGGGAGACCCAGTACTTC. It yields the protein CASRAAGGPRETQYF.

The CDR3 DNA reads as TGTGCCAGTAGTTTTCAGGGTATCGACGAGCAGTACTTC. Protein sequence: CASSFQGIDEQYF. The rearrangement joins TRBV19 to TRBJ2-7; maybe TRBD1 (5 bases). This CDR3 has 13 amino acids. Trimming took off 5 bases at V and 5 bases at J, with 13 bases between the two ends. Looked up from germline, CDR1 is LNHDA and CDR2 is SQIVND (reference sequence).

This clone has a single count. CDR3 amino acids: CAWSVGRGTGANVLTF. In DNA form, the CDR3 reads TGTGCCTGGAGTGTCGGCAGGGGAACTGGGGCCAACGTCCTGACTTTC. The chain uses TRBV30 and TRBJ2-6, with D tentatively TRBD1 (6 bases). CDR1 and CDR2 from the germline V gene are GTSNPN and SVGIG (reference sequence). V shed 0 bases and J shed 2 bases, with 11 bases lying between them. The CDR3 contains 16 residues.

The chain combines TRBV14 with TRBJ2-5; D possibly matches TRBD1 or TRBD2 (6 bases each). The CDR3 loop spans 15 amino acids. Germline loops: CDR1 SGHDN, CDR2 FVKESK. V gave up 4 bases and J gave up 1 base, with 13 bases separating them. The CDR3: CASSPLRGAQETQYF. CDR3 coding DNA: TGTGCCAGCAGCCCGCTGAGGGGGGCCCAAGAGACCCAGTACTTC. Looking up the rest from reference TRBV14 and TRBJ2-5 gives the full variable domain: EAGVTQFPSHSVIEKGQTVTLRCDPISGHDNLYWYRRVMGKEIKFLLHFVKESKQDESGMPNNRFLAERTGGTYSTLKVQPAELEDSGVYFCASSPLRGAQETQYFGPGTRLLVL.

The chain employs TRBV4-1 and TRBJ1-5, with D hard to call. V lost 1 base to trimming and J lost 0 bases, with 7 bases between them. CDR3 length equals 15 residues. CDR1 and CDR2 (germline): MGHRA, YSYEKL. CDR3 protein: CASSQVEYSNQPQHF. The CDR3 nucleotides are TGCGCCAGCAGCCAAGTTGAGTATAGCAATCAGCCCCAGCATTTT.

V is TRBV6-5 and J is TRBJ1-5, with D maybe TRBD1 (6 bases). Germline CDR1 is MNHEY and CDR2 is SVGAGI. This CDR3 is built from 16 residues. Trimming pared 0 bases from V and 7 bases from J, leaving 16 bases between. The CDR3 here is CASSYSWGGGGQPQHF. The CDR3, as DNA: TGTGCCAGCAGTTACTCCTGGGGGGGCGGCGGACAGCCCCAGCATTTT.

This clone was picked up one time. A read error may produce the germline difference seen at one junction end. This CDR3 is also generated by other DNA sequences in the sample. This chain uses TRBV18 with TRBJ1-1, with no clear D. This CDR3 is 14 amino acids long. Germline lookup yields CDR1 KGHSH and CDR2 LQKENI. The CDR3 DNA is TGTGCCAGCTCCCCACCCGGGCCGAACACTGAAGCTTTCTTT. It encodes CASSPPGPNTEAFF.

V gene TRBV6-5 combines with J gene TRBJ1-5; 8 bases line up with TRBD1. Germline V CDR1 and CDR2: MNHEY, SVGAGI. CDR3 size: 14 residues. V was pared by 5 bases and J by 9 bases, with 9 bases of the junction left unmatched. CDR3 sequence (DNA): TGTGCCAGCAGTAGGGGACAGGCGCATCGGCCCCAGCATTTT. Protein sequence: CASSRGQAHRPQHF.

This chain connects TRBV2 to TRBJ2-1; 11 nucleotides align to TRBD2. The V segment lost 6 bases and the J segment 8 bases; nucleotides outside the gene matches: 18. Germline CDR1 is SNHLY and CDR2 is FYNNEI. The CDR3 contains 18 residues. CDR3 amino acids: CASSHLTSGGPFIDEQFF. The DNA for the CDR3 is TGTGCCAGCAGCCACTTAACTAGCGGGGGCCCCTTTATCGATGAGCAGTTCTTC.

V and J are TRBV7-2 and TRBJ2-1; 8 bases are shared with TRBD2. V trimming: 6 bases; J trimming: 4 bases; junction bases outside the gene matches: 11. From germline, CDR1 is SGHTA and CDR2 FQGNSA. The CDR3 length is 16 residues. The CDR3 sequence: CASRPSGGAAYNEQFF. The CDR3 coding sequence is TGTGCCAGCAGGCCTTCCGGGGGGGCTGCTTACAATGAGCAGTTCTTC.

CDR3 loop: CASSQGTGGLAKNIQYF. In nucleotides, the CDR3 is TGCGCCAGCAGCCAAGGAACAGGGGGTTTGGCCAAAAACATTCAGTACTTC. The rearrangement joins TRBV4-3 to TRBJ2-4; TRBD1 aligns across 8 bases. The CDR3 runs 17 residues. Germline V lookup: CDR1 LGHNA, CDR2 YSLEER. V lost 1 base, J lost 1 base, and 6 bases stayed unmatched.

The chain recombines TRBV18 with TRBJ1-4, with D possibly matching TRBD1 (5 bases). Germline V lookup: CDR1 KGHSH, CDR2 LQKENI. The CDR3 loop spans 15 amino acids. V dropped 2 bases and J dropped 8 bases, with 15 bases sitting between them. CDR3 protein: CASSPYGRAGEKLFF. CDR3 DNA sequence: TGTGCCAGCTCACCATACGGCAGGGCGGGGGAAAAACTGTTTTTT.

Of note for this clone: Other DNA sequences in the sample encode the same CDR3. The rearrangement links TRBV5-1 to TRBJ1-5; D remains ambiguous. Deletions cut 0 bases from V and 0 bases from J, with 7 bases between. The germline V gene encodes CDR1 SGHRS and CDR2 YFSETQ. There are 15 residues in the CDR3. The CDR3 DNA reads as TGCGCCAGCAGCTTGGGGACGGGTAGCAATCAGCCCCAGCATTTT. This gives the protein CASSLGTGSNQPQHF.

The chain has TRBV23-1 and TRBJ2-7; tentative D call: TRBD1 (5 bases). TRBV23-1 is sorted into the ORF group, with uncertain function. The CDR3 consists of 19 residues. V was cut by 0 bases and J by 3 bases, with 24 bases left in between. CDR3 amino acids: CASSQSKVLTDNVSYEQYF. The CDR3 nucleotides read TGCGCCAGCAGTCAATCCAAGGTGCTGACGGACAACGTAAGCTACGAGCAGTACTTC.

This chain joins TRBV7-6 and TRBJ2-5; D is unresolved. CDR3 length: 14 amino acids. Trimming took 5 bases from V and 1 from J, leaving 11 bases between them. Germline V gene sequence: CDR1 SGHVS, CDR2 FNYEAQ. CDR3 sequence: CASSPAGLQETQYF. The CDR3 nucleotides read TGTGCCAGCAGCCCGGCCGGTCTCCAAGAGACCCAGTACTTC.

This rearrangement joins TRBV7-8 to TRBJ2-7, with D perhaps given as TRBD1 or TRBD2 (5 bases each). Trimming stripped 1 base from V and 2 bases from J, with 15 bases between. In germline, CDR1 is SGHVS, CDR2 FQNEAQ. The CDR3 covers 16 residues. The CDR3 bases are TGTGCCAGCAGCTTAGTTATTCGGGGCAAGACCTACGAGCAGTACTTC. The encoded protein is CASSLVIRGKTYEQYF.

The V and J genes are TRBV7-3 and TRBJ2-3, with TRBD2 identical over 11 bases. Germline CDR1 is SGHTA and CDR2 is FQGTGA. J was trimmed by 1 base and V by 7 bases; bases with no gene match: 1. This CDR3 comprises 14 residues. CDR3 sequence reads: CASKLAGGTDTQYF. The CDR3 nucleotides read TGTGCCAGCAAACTAGCGGGGGGCACAGATACGCAGTATTTT.

The rearrangement links TRBV19 to TRBJ2-7; D is uncertain. The ends were cut back, 6 bases at V and 2 bases at J, with 17 bases in the middle. CDR1 is LNHDA, CDR2 SQIVND, per germline (reference sequence). The CDR3 sequence is 15 residues long. DNA of the CDR3: TGTGCCAGTAGCCACGCCACGCTTGGGGCCTACGAGCAGTACTTC. Its translation: CASSHATLGAYEQYF.